This is a list of T cell receptor beta chains from one sample in a study of cytomegalovirus exposure and HLA in healthy donors. Generated by immunoSEQ multiplex PCR, the TCRdb table keeps only in-frame clones and is missing some. The sample has some 290,000 clones, around 90% seen once. Specimen: PBMCs. These receptor sequences come from a man younger than 45 in good health and CMV-seronegative. Both conserved end residues are part of each CDR3. The D gene is left open where the match is weak. Clone size, where shown, is once, few, many, or a class for clones that have expanded.

TRBJ1-2 | TRBV5-5 | . | . | TGTGCCAGCAGCCGAGACATTTCTAACTATGGCTACACCTTC | CASSRDISNYGYTF
TRBJ2-3 | TRBV9 | . | . | TGTGCCAGCAGCACTAGGACGCTGACGGATACGCAGTATTTT | CASSTRTLTDTQYF
TRBJ2-6 | TRBV6-5 | . | . | TGTGCCAGCAGCTCCCCTGGGGCCAACGTCCTGACTTTC | CASSSPGANVLTF
TRBJ2-1 | TRBV18 | TRBD1 | . | TGTGCCAGCTCACCGGGACAGGGAAGCTCCTACAATGAGCAGTTCTTC | CASSPGQGSSYNEQFF
TRBJ2-5 | TRBV7-8 | . | once | TGTGCCAGCAGCTTGTTCCAGCAGGGGACCCAGTACTTC | CASSLFQQGTQYF
TRBJ2-2 | TRBV29-1 | TRBD1 | . | TGCAGCGTTGGCCTAACAGGGGGCGGTACCGGGGAGCTGTTTTTT | CSVGLTGGGTGELFF
TRBJ2-5 | TRBV6-5 | TRBD2 | once | TGTGCCAGCAGTTATAGACCGGGGGGGCGAGAGACCCAGTACTTC | CASSYRPGGRETQYF
TRBJ1-5 | TRBV6-1 | . | . | TGTGCCAGCAGAACAGACAGGTATAGCAATCAGCCCCAGCATTTT | CASRTDRYSNQPQHF
TRBJ1-4 | TRBV30 | TRBD1 | . | TGTGCCTGGGACAGGGGAGGCGAAAAACTGTTTTTT | CAWDRGGEKLFF
TRBJ2-2 | TRBV7-7 | TRBD2 | . | TGTGCCAGCAGCCTCGGACTAGCGGCGGGCGGGGAGCTGTTTTTT | CASSLGLAAGGELFF
TRBJ2-7 | TRBV7-2 | TRBD2 | . | TGTGCCAGCAGCTTAGATAGCGGGGCCCTTTTCAACGAGCAGTACTTC | CASSLDSGALFNEQYF
TRBJ2-7 | TRBV5-6 | TRBD1 | . | TGTGCCAGCAGCTTCCGGGACAGGGAGGGGGAGCAGTACTTC | CASSFRDREGEQYF
TRBJ1-6 | TRBV18 | TRBD1 | few | TGTGCCAGCTCACTCTCGGGACAGCAGACGAATTCACCCCTCCACTTT | CASSLSGQQTNSPLHF